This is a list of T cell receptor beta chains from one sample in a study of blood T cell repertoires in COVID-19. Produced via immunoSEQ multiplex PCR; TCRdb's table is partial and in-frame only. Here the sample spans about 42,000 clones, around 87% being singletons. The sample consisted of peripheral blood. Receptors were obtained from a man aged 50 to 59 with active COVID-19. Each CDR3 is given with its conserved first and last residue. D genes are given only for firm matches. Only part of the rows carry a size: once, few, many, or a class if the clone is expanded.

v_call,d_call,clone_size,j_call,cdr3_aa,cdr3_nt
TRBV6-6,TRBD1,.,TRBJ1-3,CASSKPGQLSGNTIYF,TGTGCCAGCAGTAAACCGGGACAGCTCTCTGGAAACACCATATATTTT
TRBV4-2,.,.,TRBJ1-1,CASSQDYRGGEAFF,TGTGCCAGCAGCCAAGATTACCGAGGAGGTGAAGCTTTCTTT
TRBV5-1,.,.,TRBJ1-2,CASSLGPGHSYGYTF,TGCGCCAGCAGCTTGGGACCGGGACACAGTTATGGCTACACCTTC
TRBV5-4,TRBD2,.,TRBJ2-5,CASSLDLAGGLKTQYF,TGTGCCAGCAGCTTAGATCTAGCGGGGGGGCTGAAGACCCAGTACTTC
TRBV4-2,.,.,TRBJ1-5,CASSQVTGNSNQPQHF,TGTGCCAGCAGCCAAGTAACAGGGAATAGCAATCAGCCCCAGCATTTT
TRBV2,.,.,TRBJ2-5,CASSSSLLGTPQMGETQYF,TGTGCCAGCAGTTCTAGCCTCCTTGGGACACCTCAAATGGGGGAGACCCAGTACTTC
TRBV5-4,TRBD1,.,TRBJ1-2,CASSFGQEDYGYTF,TGTGCCAGCAGCTTCGGACAGGAGGACTATGGCTACACCTTC
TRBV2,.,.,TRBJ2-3,CASRGPGGRFDTQYF,TGTGCCAGCAGGGGACCCGGGGGACGGTTTGATACGCAGTATTTT
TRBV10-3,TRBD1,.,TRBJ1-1,CAISGRGTGASEAFF,TGTGCCATCAGCGGGAGGGGGACAGGGGCTTCTGAAGCTTTCTTT
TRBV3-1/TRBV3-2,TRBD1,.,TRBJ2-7,CASSQATGGIYEQYF,TGTGCCAGCAGCCAGGCGACAGGGGGCATCTACGAGCAGTACTTC
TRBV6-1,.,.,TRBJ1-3,CASSDEGNRNTIYF,TGTGCCAGCAGTGACGAGGGTAATAGAAACACCATATATTTT
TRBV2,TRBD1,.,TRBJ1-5,CASRGTGGTNQPQHF,TGTGCCAGCAGGGGGACAGGGGGCACTAATCAGCCCCAGCATTTT
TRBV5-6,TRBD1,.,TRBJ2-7,CASSLFGGDRGYEQYF,TGTGCCAGCAGCTTGTTTGGAGGGGACAGGGGTTACGAGCAGTACTTC
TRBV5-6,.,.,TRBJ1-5,CASSRRGGSNQPQHF,TGTGCCAGCAGTCGTCGGGGGGGCAGCAATCAGCCCCAGCATTTT
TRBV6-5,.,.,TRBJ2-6,CASRLGGSGANVLTF,TGTGCCAGCAGGCTTGGAGGATCAGGGGCCAACGTCCTGACTTTC
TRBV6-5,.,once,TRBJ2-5,CASSYDGTMRETQYF,TGTGCCAGCAGTTATGATGGGACAATGAGAGAGACCCAGTACTTC
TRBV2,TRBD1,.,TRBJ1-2,CASSASQGYRGYTF,TGTGCCAGCAGTGCCTCACAGGGGTACCGGGGCTACACCTTC
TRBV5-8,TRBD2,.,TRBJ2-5,CASSLRGGWSQYF,TGTGCCAGCAGCTTACGGGGGGGTTGGTCCCAGTACTTC
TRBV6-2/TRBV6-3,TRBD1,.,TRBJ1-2,CASSSDRGSAYGYTF,TGTGCCAGCAGTTCGGACAGGGGGTCGGCCTATGGCTACACCTTC
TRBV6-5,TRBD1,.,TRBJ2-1,CASSYSDRGPYEQFF,TGTGCCAGCAGTTACTCGGACAGGGGGCCGTATGAGCAGTTCTTC
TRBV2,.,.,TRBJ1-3,CASRRDTRSGNTIYF,TGTGCCAGCAGAAGGGACACCCGCTCTGGAAACACCATATATTTT
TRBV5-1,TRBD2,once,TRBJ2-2,CASSFQIRLAGSGELFF,TGCGCCAGCAGCTTCCAGATTCGACTAGCGGGGTCCGGGGAGCTGTTTTTT
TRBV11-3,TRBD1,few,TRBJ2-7,CASSLGSPGQGNYEQYF,TGTGCCAGCAGCTTAGGATCTCCCGGACAGGGAAACTACGAGCAGTACTTC
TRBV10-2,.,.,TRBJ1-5,CATEVAGGNQPQHF,TGCGCCACCGAGGTTGCTGGTGGCAATCAGCCCCAGCATTTT
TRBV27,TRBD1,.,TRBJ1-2,CASSQGQGSGGYTF,TGTGCCAGCAGTCAAGGACAGGGAAGTGGTGGCTACACCTTC
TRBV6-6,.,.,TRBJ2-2,CASSYSSSNTGELFF,TGTGCCAGCAGTTACTCCTCCTCGAACACCGGGGAGCTGTTTTTT
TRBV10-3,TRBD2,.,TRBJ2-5,CASKIGPGGETQYF,TGTGCCTCCAAAATAGGACCGGGAGGAGAGACCCAGTACTTC
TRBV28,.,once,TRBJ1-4,CASSTPATNEKLFF,TGTGCCAGCAGCACCCCGGCAACTAATGAAAAACTGTTTTTT
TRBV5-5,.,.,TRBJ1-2,CASSLAGDYGYTF,TGTGCCAGCAGCTTGGCAGGGGACTATGGCTACACCTTC
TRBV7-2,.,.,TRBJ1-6,CASSFQGFDSPLHF,TGTGCCAGCAGCTTCCAGGGGTTTGATTCACCCCTCCACTTT
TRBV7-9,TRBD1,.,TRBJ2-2,CASSPGQGHTGELFF,TGTGCCAGCAGCCCGGGACAGGGCCACACCGGGGAGCTGTTTTTT
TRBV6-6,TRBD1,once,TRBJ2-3,CASRRQGETDTQYF,TGTGCCAGCAGGAGACAGGGGGAAACAGATACGCAGTATTTT
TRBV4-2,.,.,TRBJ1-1,CASSRAMNTEAFF,TGTGCCAGCAGCCGAGCGATGAATACCGAAGCTTTCTTT
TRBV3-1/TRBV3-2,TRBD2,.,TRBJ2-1,CASSQGRAGGYNEQFF,TGTGCCAGCAGCCAGGGCCGGGCGGGGGGCTACAATGAGCAGTTCTTC
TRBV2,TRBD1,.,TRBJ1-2,CASSETGTGGHTF,TGTGCCAGCAGTGAAACAGGGACAGGGGGCCACACCTTC
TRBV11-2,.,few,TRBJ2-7,CASSGIVRGSYEQYF,TGTGCCAGCAGCGGGATCGTACGGGGCTCCTACGAGCAGTACTTC